These T cell receptor beta chains were read from a single sample in a study of preoperative IRX-2 immunotherapy in early breast cancer. Method: immunoSEQ multiplex PCR; TCRdb's copy keeps in-frame clones and lacks some. Of more than 20,000 clones in the sample, 81% were seen once. Source: lymph node tissue, taken after IRX-2 immunotherapy. The receptors originated from a human donor with breast cancer. Both conserved end residues are part of each CDR3. A D gene is named only where the DNA matches it firmly. Some rows mark clone size as missing; the rest say once, few, many or name a class of expanded clone.

size	V	J	D	DNA	CDR3
.	TRBV18	TRBJ2-2	TRBD1	TGTGCCAGCTCACCGTTCATTCCGGGACAGGGGGATCGACACACCGGGGAGCTGTTTTTT	CASSPFIPGQGDRHTGELFF
.	TRBV15	TRBJ2-3	TRBD2	TGTGCCACCAGCAGAGATCGCCAGCGGGGGGCTAGCACAGATACGCAGTATTTT	CATSRDRQRGASTDTQYF
.	TRBV29-1	TRBJ2-2	TRBD2	TGCAGCGTTCGAAGGGTAGCGGGGGACGGGGAGCTGTTTTTT	CSVRRVAGDGELFF
.	TRBV10-2	TRBJ2-4	.	TGCGCCAGCAGTTACTCTCCCCGACAGGTAGCCAAAAACATTCAGTACTTC	CASSYSPRQVAKNIQYF
.	TRBV18	TRBJ1-2	TRBD1	TGTGCCAGCTCACCACCGGACAGGGACTATAACTATGGCTACACCTTC	CASSPPDRDYNYGYTF
.	TRBV6-8	TRBJ1-2	.	TGTGCCAGCAGTTCCCCCGGGGGACCCTGGGAGAGTGGCTACACCTTC	CASSSPGGPWESGYTF
once	TRBV29-1	TRBJ1-2	TRBD1	TGCAGCGTCCCCGGGACAGGGCACTTCTATGGCTACACCTTC	CSVPGTGHFYGYTF
.	TRBV11-3	TRBJ1-1	TRBD1	TGTGCCAGCAGCCGGGACAGGGTAGGTTGGATCGGAGCTTTCTTT	CASSRDRVGWIGAFF
few	TRBV19	TRBJ2-1	TRBD1	TGTGCCAGCAGGACAGGCTACAATGAGCAGTTCTTC	CASRTGYNEQFF
few	TRBV19	TRBJ2-7	.	TGTGCCAGTAGTATGGGGACAAGGGGCTACGAGCAGTACTTC	CASSMGTRGYEQYF
.	TRBV27	TRBJ2-6	.	TGTGCCAGCAGACCTGGAAGCTCTGGGGCCAACGTCCTGACTTTC	CASRPGSSGANVLTF
.	TRBV6-8	TRBJ1-1	TRBD1	TGTGCCACCGGGACAGTCCCCCCCTTCACTGAAGCTTTCTTT	CATGTVPPFTEAFF
.	TRBV18	TRBJ2-3	.	TGTGCCAGCTCAGTCAATGGACAGCGGGCAGATACGCAGTATTTT	CASSVNGQRADTQYF
.	TRBV6-7	TRBJ1-2	TRBD1	TGTGCCAGCCATCAGGGGGCGCCGGGTGGCTACACCTTC	CASHQGAPGGYTF
.	TRBV27	TRBJ2-7	TRBD1	TGTGCCAGCAGGTCTTCCGGGACAGGGGTACGAGAGCAGTACTTC	CASRSSGTGVREQYF
.	TRBV7-6	TRBJ1-1	.	TGTGCCAGCAGCCAAGATTCATCCAAGGGGGGGGCTTTCTTT	CASSQDSSKGGAFF
.	TRBV18	TRBJ1-1	TRBD1	TGTGCCAGCTCACCACAGGGGGCCGAGAACACTGAAGCTTTCTTT	CASSPQGAENTEAFF
few	TRBV11-3	TRBJ2-5	.	TGTGCCAGCAGCTTAGGGGGAGTTTGGGAGACCCAGTACTTC	CASSLGGVWETQYF
.	TRBV18	TRBJ1-4	.	TGTGCCAGCTCACCACCTGCCAAGGGGGATGAAAAACTGTTTTTT	CASSPPAKGDEKLFF
.	TRBV7-6	TRBJ2-5	.	TGTGCCAGCAGCTTGCCCTTGTCTTCGGAGACCCAGTACTTC	CASSLPLSSETQYF
.	TRBV18	TRBJ2-7	.	TGTGCCAGCTCACCCGGCAGGGTCACGTTCGACGAGCAGTACTTC	CASSPGRVTFDEQYF
.	TRBV10-1	TRBJ2-7	.	TGCGCCAGCAGTGGGGACAACTCCTACGAGCAGTACTTC	CASSGDNSYEQYF
.	TRBV7-6	TRBJ2-3	.	TGTGCCAGCAGCTTAACGGGGCACTCCACAGATACGCAGTATTTT	CASSLTGHSTDTQYF
.	TRBV15	TRBJ1-2	.	TGTGCCACCTCACCCATCACCTCTAACTATGGCTACACCTTC	CATSPITSNYGYTF
few	TRBV18	TRBJ1-1	.	TGTGCCAGCTCACCACCGAACAGGGCGCACGGTTTCTTT	CASSPPNRAHGFF
.	TRBV11-3	TRBJ2-7	.	TGTGCCAGCAGCTACCGGACAGGCCGGGAGGAGCAGTACTTC	CASSYRTGREEQYF
.	TRBV7-8	TRBJ2-5	TRBD1	TGTGCCAGCGGACAGGGGATTTCGGAGACCCAGTACTTC	CASGQGISETQYF
.	TRBV16	TRBJ1-2	.	TGTGCCAGCAGCCAGACAACAGGTACTGGCTACACCTTC	CASSQTTGTGYTF
.	TRBV5-1	TRBJ1-4	.	TGCGCCAGCAGCACAGGGACGGGCAATGAAAAACTGTTTTTT	CASSTGTGNEKLFF
.	TRBV6-8	TRBJ2-2	TRBD1	TGTGCCAGCAGTACACGGACAGGCGCCGGGACCGGGGAGCTGTTTTTT	CASSTRTGAGTGELFF
.	TRBV8-2	TRBJ1-4	.	TGTGCCAGCAGTTTAAGCGTGAGCCCTGAAAAACTGTTTTTT	CASSLSVSPEKLFF
once	TRBV10-2	TRBJ2-3	.	TGCGCCAGCAGTGAGTGGCCCCTCGGGGCCGATACGCAGTATTTT	CASSEWPLGADTQYF
.	TRBV19	TRBJ1-2	TRBD1	TGTGCCAGTAGTACACGGGACAGTAACTATGGCTACACCTTC	CASSTRDSNYGYTF
.	TRBV19	TRBJ2-3	TRBD2	TGTGCCAGTAGTAAAGGGACTAGCGGGGCAAGCACAGATACGCAGTATTTT	CASSKGTSGASTDTQYF
.	TRBV22-1	TRBJ2-3	.	TGTGCCAGCGGGACTAGCGGGGGGGCAGGAGATACGCAGTATTTT	CASGTSGGAGDTQYF